This T cell receptor beta chain was recovered during a study of cytomegalovirus exposure and HLA in healthy donors. The study ran its PCR with 60 Vbeta and 13 Jbeta primers. Repertoires were generated with immunoSEQ multiplex PCR, while TCRdb's copy carries only in-frame clones and drops some. Of roughly 180,000 clones detected, roughly 9.5% appear once; the ten largest clones hold roughly 1.4%. The study's findings and limits: The study listed 150 to 200 cytomegalovirus-associated TCR beta chains.

This clone was detected a few times. The antigen is unknown. Compared with germline, one end of the junction differs, possibly owing to a read error. CDR1 and CDR2 (germline): MNHNS, SASEGT. The CDR3 has 11 residues. This rearrangement joins TRBV6-1 to TRBJ1-6, with D possibly being TRBD1 (5 bases). This sequence originates from a woman aged 30 to 39 in good health and CMV-seropositive. Specimen: PBMCs. CDR3 bases: TGTGCCAGCAAGGGGAATTCACACCTCCACTTT. Its protein product is CASKGNSHLHF.